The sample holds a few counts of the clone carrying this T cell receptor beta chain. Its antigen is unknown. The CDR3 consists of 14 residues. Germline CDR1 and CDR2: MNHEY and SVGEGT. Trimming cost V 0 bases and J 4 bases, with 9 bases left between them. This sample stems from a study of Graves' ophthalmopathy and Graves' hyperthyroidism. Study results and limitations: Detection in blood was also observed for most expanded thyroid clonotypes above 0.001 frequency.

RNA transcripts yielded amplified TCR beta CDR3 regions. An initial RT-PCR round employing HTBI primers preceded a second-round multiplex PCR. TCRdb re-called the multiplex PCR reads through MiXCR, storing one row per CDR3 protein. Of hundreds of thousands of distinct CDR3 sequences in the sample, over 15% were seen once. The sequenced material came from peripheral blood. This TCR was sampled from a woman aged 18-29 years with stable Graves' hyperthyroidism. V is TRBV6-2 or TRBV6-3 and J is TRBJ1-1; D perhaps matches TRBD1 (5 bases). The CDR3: CASSYSEGFTEAFF. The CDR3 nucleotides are TGTGCCAGCAGTTACTCAGAGGGGTTCACTGAAGCTTTCTTT.